This TCR beta chain was retrieved from a study of regulatory T cells in long-lasting Graves disease. The sample holds a few counts of this clonotype. The CDR3 runs 15 residues. V lost 5 bases to trimming and J lost 6 bases, with 16 bases between them. Looked up from germline, CDR1 is SGHNT and CDR2 is YENEEA. HTBI primers from iRepertoire and Arm-PCR of CDR3 regions yielded the TCR beta libraries. TCRdb redid the calling of the multiplex PCR reads with MiXCR, one entry per CDR3 protein. This sample has 300,000 to 350,000 distinct CDR3 sequences, with around 19% found just once. The time point denotes: persistent/refractory GD, antithyroid drugs over 5 years with positive TRAb. PBMC-extracted RNA yielded the TCR library.

This TCR was recovered from a female donor with Graves disease. The genes are TRBV11-3 and TRBJ1-4; D perhaps matches TRBD1 (6 bases). The sequenced sample was peripheral blood mononuclear cells (PBMCs), obtained when the disease was refractory, from a patient treated with antithyroid drugs. The DNA for the CDR3 is TGTGCCAGCAGCGCATCAGGGGACCTTTATGAAAAACTGTTTTTT. Translating gives CASSASGDLYEKLFF.